One and the same sample provided the 27 T cell receptor beta chains below, sequenced in a study of CD8+ T cells in alopecia areata. Extraction and reverse transcription of RNA yielded cDNA as the sequencing template. The assay was immunoSEQ multiplex PCR, and TCRdb's table has in-frame clones only and misses some. The repertoire includes 150,000 to 200,000 clones, approximately 59% of them detected once, and 16% sits in the top ten. Treatment denoted: oral pan-JAK inhibitor, 5-10 mg twice daily. Sequenced here: CD4+ T cells sorted from blood, sampled at approximately week 61, from a patient treated with tofacitinib. The receptors derive from a human donor with alopecia areata.

Points on this clone: This CDR3 is also generated by other DNA sequences in the sample. The V call is TRBV7-9, the J call TRBJ2-7; 8 bases are shared with TRBD1. The germline CDR1 and CDR2 sequences are SEHNR and FQNEAQ (reference sequence). V lost 0 bases, J lost 3 bases, and 1 base stayed unmatched. This CDR3 spans 14 amino acids. The chain's CDR3 is CASSLAGTGYEQYF. Written as DNA, the CDR3 is TGTGCCAGCAGCTTAGCCGGGACAGGCTACGAGCAGTACTTC.

This clone was counted only a few times. This chain joins TRBV5-1 and TRBJ2-3; tentatively, D is TRBD1 (6 bases). This CDR3 comprises 14 residues. Trimming took 2 bases from V and 3 from J, leaving 10 bases between them. The germline gives CDR1 SGHRS, CDR2 YFSETQ. CDR3 sequence reads: CASSFQQGTDTQYF. Written as DNA, the CDR3 is TGCGCCAGCAGCTTCCAACAGGGAACAGATACGCAGTATTTT.

The chain has TRBV30 and TRBJ1-2, with D hard to call. CDR3 length: 13 residues. Germline lookup yields CDR1 GTSNPN and CDR2 SVGIG (reference sequence). V gave up 3 bases and J gave up 8 bases, with 16 bases separating them. DNA for the CDR3: TGTGCCTGGAGAATGATTCAGTCGGTGGGCTACACCTTC. Protein sequence: CAWRMIQSVGYTF.

This clone was detected only a few times. The V and J genes are TRBV6-5 and TRBJ2-3; 10 nucleotides align to TRBD2. Germline trimming cut 7 bases from V and 4 bases from J; bases unmatched to any gene: 8. The CDR3 is 15 amino acids. Germline V lookup: CDR1 MNHEY, CDR2 SVGAGI. The CDR3, as DNA: TGTGCCAGCAAAAGCGGGGGGGCGGGGGCAGATACGCAGTATTTT. Its translation: CASKSGGAGADTQYF.

CDR3 region: CASSQTDRAGANVLTF. As DNA, the CDR3 is TGCGCCAGCAGCCAAACAGACAGGGCTGGGGCCAACGTCCTGACTTTC. The chain is built from TRBV4-1 and TRBJ2-6, with TRBD1 identical over 7 bases. CDR1 and CDR2 from the germline V gene are MGHRA and YSYEKL. The length of the CDR3 is 16 residues. V was pared by 2 bases and J by 2 bases, with 3 bases of the junction left unmatched.

This chain joins TRBV5-4 and TRBJ1-1; 9 bases are shared with TRBD1. The CDR3 covers 16 residues. V was pared by 4 bases and J by 5 bases, with 12 bases of the junction left unmatched. The V gene's germline CDR1 is SGHNT and CDR2 YYREEE (reference sequence). Here the CDR3 DNA reads TGTGCCAGCAGCCCCCCGGGACAGGGCATTTTGACTGAAGCTTTCTTT. This gives the protein CASSPPGQGILTEAFF.

V is TRBV30 and J is TRBJ2-7; D is ambiguous. V dropped 1 base and J dropped 3 bases, with 10 bases sitting between them. CDR3 length: 13 residues. Germline values: CDR1 GTSNPN, CDR2 SVGIG (reference sequence). This CDR3 is CAWSANIGYEQYF. CDR3 DNA sequence: TGTGCCTGGAGTGCCAATATCGGCTACGAGCAGTACTTC.

The chain couples TRBV28 to TRBJ1-4; D unclear. The CDR3 sequence is 14 residues long. V dropped 3 bases and J dropped 0 bases, with 5 bases sitting between them. Germline values: CDR1 MDHEN, CDR2 SYDVKM. The CDR3 DNA is TGTGCCAGCAGTTTCGCCGCAACTAATGAAAAACTGTTTTTT. Its protein is CASSFAATNEKLFF.

V is TRBV9 and J is TRBJ2-3, with 9 bases matching TRBD2. Germline V gives CDR1 SGDLS, CDR2 YYNGEE. The CDR3 contains 15 residues. V lost 0 bases and J lost 1; bases outside the gene matches: 0. In DNA form, the CDR3 reads TGTGCCAGCAGCGTAGGGACTAGCGGCACAGATACGCAGTATTTT. Translating gives CASSVGTSGTDTQYF.

The chain couples TRBV5-1 to TRBJ2-7; no clear D gene. Trimming shortened V by 4 bases and J by 1 base, and 3 bases separated the two germline ends. The germline V gene encodes CDR1 SGHRS and CDR2 YFSETQ. The CDR3 loop spans 11 amino acids. CDR3 in amino acids: CASSESYEQYF. CDR3 DNA sequence: TGCGCCAGCAGCGAGTCCTACGAGCAGTACTTC.

A word on this clone: Other DNA sequences from this sample encode an identical CDR3 as well. The chain employs TRBV5-1 and TRBJ2-5; possible D gene TRBD1, 5 bases. The CDR3 runs 14 residues. V was trimmed by 0 bases and J by 3 bases, leaving 9 bases between them. CDR1 and CDR2 (germline): SGHRS, YFSETQ. The CDR3 nucleotides are TGCGCCAGCAGCTTGGGACAGTCGAAAGAGACCCAGTACTTC. Translation gives CASSLGQSKETQYF.

The chain has TRBV7-9 and TRBJ1-5, with a possible D match to TRBD1 (5 bases). The CDR3 spans 13 residues. Germline loops: CDR1 SEHNR, CDR2 FQNEAQ (reference sequence). The V and J ends lost 5 bases and 5 bases respectively, with 10 bases between them. CDR3 in amino acids: CASSETGDQPQHF. CDR3 nucleotide sequence: TGTGCCAGCAGCGAAACAGGAGATCAGCCCCAGCATTTT.

The chain joins TRBV2 to TRBJ2-3, with D perhaps matching TRBD1 or TRBD2 (5 bases each). The CDR3 has 15 residues. The ends were cut back, 4 bases at V and 2 bases at J, with 13 bases in the middle. CDR1 is SNHLY and CDR2 is FYNNEI in the germline V gene. The CDR3 DNA is TGTGCCAGCAGTGTGGGACGGAGATTCACAGATACGCAGTATTTT. Translating it yields CASSVGRRFTDTQYF.

The chain employs TRBV9 and TRBJ1-1, with D maybe TRBD1 (6 bases). There are 15 residues in the CDR3. V was pared by 0 bases and J by 5 bases, with 14 bases between. Germline lookup yields CDR1 SGDLS and CDR2 YYNGEE. The CDR3 here is CASSVARGGKTEAFF. The CDR3 region has the DNA TGTGCCAGCAGCGTAGCCAGGGGAGGTAAAACTGAAGCTTTCTTT.

This clone occurred a few times. This chain links TRBV19 with TRBJ1-5; TRBD1 is a possible D gene (5 bases). The V gene lost 8 bases and the J gene lost 4 bases, with 18 bases spanning the gap. The CDR3 loop spans 15 amino acids. The V gene's germline CDR1 is LNHDA and CDR2 SQIVND (reference sequence). CDR3 loop: CASGTRGDWNQPQHF. The CDR3 bases are TGTGCCAGTGGGACGAGGGGCGATTGGAATCAGCCCCAGCATTTT. Based on the CDR3 plus reference TRBV19 and TRBJ1-5, the full variable domain is DGGITQSPKYLFRKEGQNVTLSCEQNLNHDAMYWYRQDPGQGLRLIYYSQIVNDFQKGDIAEGYSVSREKKESFPLTVTSAQKNPTAFYLCASGTRGDWNQPQHFGDGTRLSIL.

This CDR3 is CASSSTGFNTGELFF. DNA of the CDR3: TGTGCCAGCAGCTCCACAGGGTTTAACACCGGGGAGCTGTTTTTT. The chain links TRBV2 to TRBJ2-2; TRBD1 might be the D (6 bases). From germline, CDR1 is SNHLY and CDR2 FYNNEI. V lost 6 bases to trimming and J lost 2 bases, with 13 bases between them. The CDR3 length is 15 residues.

The rearrangement links TRBV10-3 to TRBJ2-7; D possibly uses TRBD1 or TRBD2 (5 bases each). This CDR3 has 14 amino acids. Germline assignment: CDR1 ENHRY and CDR2 SYGVKD. The V gene lost 2 bases and the J gene lost 5 bases, with 13 bases spanning the gap. The CDR3 nucleotides read TGTGCCATCAGTGAGACCGGGGACCTTAACGAGCAGTACTTC. Residues: CAISETGDLNEQYF.

The chain carries TRBV5-6 and TRBJ1-1, with TRBD1 matching over 11 bases. The V segment lost 3 bases and the J segment 11 bases; nucleotides outside the gene matches: 6. Germline CDR1 and CDR2: SGHDT and YYEEEE. This CDR3 is 13 amino acids long. The CDR3 nucleotides are TGTGCCAGCAGCTACGGACAGGGGGCGAGGGCTTTCTTT. Amino acid sequence: CASSYGQGARAFF.

The chain carries TRBV30 and TRBJ2-3; 7 positions agree with TRBD2. CDR1 is GTSNPN, CDR2 SVGIG, per germline (reference sequence). Germline trimming cut 5 bases from V and 5 bases from J; bases unmatched to any gene: 10. The CDR3 runs 14 residues. The CDR3 nucleotides read TGTGCCTGGGCGGGAGCGGATTATGAAGATACGCAGTATTTT. Translated, it gives CAWAGADYEDTQYF.

The V gene is TRBV13, the J gene TRBJ2-7, with 8 positions matching TRBD1. CDR3 length: 14 residues. Trimming at V came to 0 bases and at J to 2 bases, leaving 0 bases not matched to a gene. Germline V gene lookup returns CDR1 PRHDT and CDR2 FYEKMQ (reference sequence). The CDR3 DNA reads TGTGCCAGCAGCTTAGGACAGGGGGCCTACGAGCAGTACTTC. This sequence encodes CASSLGQGAYEQYF.

The chain couples TRBV5-6 to TRBJ2-3; D remains ambiguous. V lost 5 bases to trimming and J lost 1 base, with 11 bases between them. This CDR3 is built from 14 residues. Germline V gene lookup returns CDR1 SGHDT and CDR2 YYEEEE. CDR3 loop: CASRKTDRTDTQYF. Written as DNA, the CDR3 is TGTGCCAGCAGAAAAACGGACCGCACAGATACGCAGTATTTT. Full variable domain (remainder filled in from reference TRBV5-6 and TRBJ2-3): DAGVTQSPTHLIKTRGQQVTLRCSPKSGHDTVSWYQQALGQGPQFIFQYYEEEERQRGNFPDRFSGHQFPNYSSELNVNALLLGDSALYLCASRKTDRTDTQYFGPGTRLTVL.

This rearrangement joins TRBV30 to TRBJ2-4; TRBD2 aligns across 9 bases. Germline CDR1 and CDR2: GTSNPN and SVGIG (reference sequence). V trimming: 1 base; J trimming: 2 bases; junction bases outside the gene matches: 9. The CDR3 has 17 amino acids. This CDR3 reads CAWSGQRGDGSKNIQYF. In DNA form, the CDR3 reads TGTGCCTGGAGTGGCCAGCGGGGGGATGGGTCCAAAAACATTCAGTACTTC.

This clone was counted only a few times. In DNA, the CDR3 is TGCGCCAGCAGTCAAATCGACACGAGCTCCTATAATTCACCCCTCCACTTT. Amino acid sequence: CASSQIDTSSYNSPLHF. The rearrangement joins TRBV23-1 to TRBJ1-6; no firm D call. TRBV23-1 is noted as an ORF with a role that remains uncertain. This CDR3 region has 17 residues. V was pared by 2 bases and J by 0 bases, with 11 bases between.

The V and J genes are TRBV5-4 and TRBJ2-4; D gene uncertain. Germline V gene lookup returns CDR1 SGHNT and CDR2 YYREEE (reference sequence). CDR3 length equals 13 residues. V was cut by 2 bases and J by 1 base, with 4 bases left in between. DNA of the CDR3: TGTGCCAGCAGCTTAGCCGCCAAAAACATTCAGTACTTC. It is translated as CASSLAAKNIQYF.

The CDR3 loop is CSVEYPGAYEQYF. Here the CDR3 DNA reads TGCAGCGTTGAATACCCAGGGGCCTACGAGCAGTACTTC. The genes are TRBV29-1 and TRBJ2-7; possible D gene TRBD1, 6 bases. Looked up from germline, CDR1 is SQVTM and CDR2 is ANQGSEA. This CDR3 is built from 13 residues. V lost 2 bases and J lost 2, with 10 bases in between.

The chain couples TRBV2 to TRBJ2-2; perhaps TRBD1 as D (6 bases). Trimming left V 7 bases short and J 4 bases short, with 16 bases between. The CDR3 spans 15 residues. CDR1 and CDR2 from the germline V gene are SNHLY and FYNNEI. The CDR3: CASTPRDTSTGELFF. CDR3 DNA: TGTGCCAGCACCCCCCGGGACACCAGCACCGGGGAGCTGTTTTTT.

The chain combines TRBV6-5 with TRBJ1-5; D unresolved. Looked up from germline, CDR1 is MNHEY and CDR2 is SVGAGI. V was shortened by 10 bases and J by 6 bases, with 16 bases between the two germline ends. This CDR3 spans 13 amino acids. The CDR3: CATMEQFGQPQHF. CDR3 DNA: TGTGCCACAATGGAACAGTTTGGTCAGCCCCAGCATTTT.